Listed here are 30 T cell receptor beta chains from one sample, sequenced in a study of regulatory dendritic cells for organ transplantation. Which antigens these TCRs recognize remains unknown. Repertoires were generated with immunoSEQ multiplex PCR, while TCRdb's copy carries only in-frame clones and drops some. The sample records approximately 10,000 clones, 65% being singletons. CFSE-labeled sorted T cells met regulatory or mature dendritic cells for more than four days. Sequenced: naive CD4+ T cells from blood cultured with dendritic cells. Specified subset: CD45RA+ naive T cells. Receptor source: a human donor in good health.

CDR3 region: CAISESKGPAAVNEKLFF. CDR3 nucleotides: TGTGCCATCAGTGAGTCGAAAGGGCCAGCGGCCGTGAATGAAAAACTGTTTTTT. The chain has TRBV10-3 and TRBJ1-4; D remains unclear. Germline CDR1 is ENHRY and CDR2 is SYGVKD. The ends were cut back, 0 bases at V and 5 bases at J, with 19 bases in the middle. This CDR3 region has 18 residues.

The gene calls are TRBV5-4 and TRBJ1-2; D gene ambiguous. V lost 0 bases and J 8 bases, leaving 17 bases between the germline ends. This CDR3 is built from 15 residues. Looked up from germline, CDR1 is SGHNT and CDR2 is YYREEE (reference sequence). The CDR3 region is CASSLVGVQFGGYTF. CDR3 nucleotides: TGTGCCAGCAGCTTGGTCGGGGTACAGTTTGGGGGCTACACCTTC.

The chain employs TRBV27 and TRBJ2-3, with D perhaps TRBD1 (6 bases). V was trimmed by 5 bases and J by 2 bases, leaving 14 bases between them. This CDR3 has 15 amino acids. CDR1 and CDR2 from the germline V gene are MNHEY and SMNVEV (reference sequence). CDR3 residues: CASSRTEGYTDTQYF. The CDR3 DNA is TGTGCCAGCAGTAGGACAGAGGGATACACAGATACGCAGTATTTT.

The chain employs TRBV19 and TRBJ1-4; 9 bases align to TRBD1. CDR1 is LNHDA, CDR2 SQIVND, per germline (reference sequence). Trimming took 4 bases from V and 5 from J; bases not matched to a gene: 2. The CDR3 is 14 amino acids. CDR3 loop: CASSRQGVNEKLFF. DNA for the CDR3: TGTGCCAGTAGTAGACAGGGGGTCAATGAAAAACTGTTTTTT.

The chain combines TRBV21-1 with TRBJ2-7; the table's D call, TRBD2, has no DNA check behind it. TRBV21-1 is a pseudogene. The CDR3 runs 17 residues. The CDR3 loop reads CASSPQGGPGGHYEQYF. The CDR3 nucleotides are TGTGCCAGCAGCCCGCAGGGAGGGCCCGGGGGGCATTACGAGCAGTACTTC.

This clone appeared a few times. The chain has TRBV2 and TRBJ1-3; 8 bases are a match to TRBD1. Per germline, CDR1 SNHLY and CDR2 FYNNEI. Losses at the gene ends were 4 bases for V and 0 bases for J; bases not matched to a gene: 5. CDR3 size: 16 residues. The CDR3 DNA follows: TGTGCCAGCAGTGGAGGGACAGGAACCTCTGGAAACACCATATATTTT. Translated, it gives CASSGGTGTSGNTIYF.

A single count supports this clone. This chain uses TRBV5-4 with TRBJ2-4, with D possibly being TRBD1 (6 bases). The CDR3 contains 18 residues. With 3 bases removed from V and 0 bases from J, the gap between germline ends came to 19 bases. The V gene's germline CDR1 is SGHNT and CDR2 YYREEE (reference sequence). The CDR3 nucleotides are TGTGCCAGCAGCTGGAGCCTTGGACAGAAACTAGCCAAAAACATTCAGTACTTC. Amino acids: CASSWSLGQKLAKNIQYF. Together with reference TRBV5-4 and TRBJ2-4, the CDR3 gives the full variable domain: ETGVTQSPTHLIKTRGQQVTLRCSSQSGHNTVSWYQQALGQGPQFIFQYYREEENGRGNFPPRFSGLQFPNYSSELNVNALELDDSALYLCASSWSLGQKLAKNIQYFGAGTRLSVL.

V and J are TRBV2 and TRBJ2-2, with TRBD1 matching 9 bases. The V gene's germline CDR1 is SNHLY and CDR2 FYNNEI. Trimming cost V 5 bases and J 3 bases; bases outside gene matches: 4. The CDR3 is 15 amino acids. CDR3 in DNA: TGTGCCAGCAGTTTGGGGACAGGGCACACCGGGGAGCTGTTTTTT. This gives the protein CASSLGTGHTGELFF.

The rearrangement uses TRBV5-6 and TRBJ2-7, with D tentatively TRBD2 (6 bases). V lost 7 bases and J 6 bases, leaving 17 bases between the germline ends. The germline gives CDR1 SGHDT, CDR2 YYEEEE. The CDR3 sequence is 13 residues long. The DNA for the CDR3 is TGTGCCAGCCTACGGAGGGGTCTACCCGAGCAGTACTTC. Translation gives CASLRRGLPEQYF.

This clone was recorded a few times. The rearrangement uses TRBV6-5 and TRBJ2-7, with 9 positions matching TRBD2. V was pared by 5 bases and J by 2 bases, with 4 bases of the junction left unmatched. The CDR3 spans 14 residues. Germline assignment: CDR1 MNHEY and CDR2 SVGAGI. The CDR3 nucleotides are TGTGCCAGCAGTCGAAGCGGGGGGCCCTACGAGCAGTACTTC. Encoded protein: CASSRSGGPYEQYF.

V gene TRBV5-1 combines with J gene TRBJ1-3; D possibly corresponds to TRBD1 (6 bases). V was trimmed by 1 base and J by 2 bases, leaving 13 bases between them. Germline lookup yields CDR1 SGHRS and CDR2 YFSETQ. This CDR3 region has 16 residues. CDR3 nucleotides: TGCGCCAGCAGCTTGTTTTTGACAGGACCTGGAAACACCATATATTTT. This encodes CASSLFLTGPGNTIYF.

The chain is built from TRBV11-3 and TRBJ2-5; 7 positions match TRBD1. The CDR3 covers 14 residues. Looked up from germline, CDR1 is SGHNT and CDR2 is YENEEA. V lost 5 bases, J lost 4 bases, and 7 bases stayed unmatched. In nucleotides, the CDR3 is TGTGCCAGCAGCCCCGGGACAGAAGGAGAGACCCAGTACTTC. This sequence encodes CASSPGTEGETQYF.

This clone is termed medium-sized. The chain recombines TRBV5-1 with TRBJ1-1; D may be TRBD1 (6 bases). This CDR3 has 15 residues. Deletions cut 1 base from V and 3 bases from J, with 13 bases between. The germline V gene encodes CDR1 SGHRS and CDR2 YFSETQ. CDR3 in DNA: TGCGCCAGCAGCTTGCTTGCAGGGGTAGACACTGAAGCTTTCTTT. This encodes CASSLLAGVDTEAFF.

The count of this clone is one. The chain has TRBV21-1 and TRBJ2-4; TRBD2 was called by the table and not checked on the DNA. TRBV21-1 is a listed pseudogene. This CDR3 comprises 13 residues. The CDR3 DNA reads as TGTGCCAGCAGCACGCCGGGCAAAAACATTCAGTACTTC. Amino acids: CASSTPGKNIQYF.

J is TRBJ2-2 and V is TRBV10-3; 9 bases align to TRBD1. The junction had 7 bases not matched to a gene; V was cut back by 10 bases and J by 4 bases. The CDR3 is made up of 14 amino acids. CDR1 ENHRY and CDR2 SYGVKD come from the germline V gene. CDR3 sequence (DNA): TGTGCCACCACGGGACAGGGAGCCACCGGGGAGCTGTTTTTT. This sequence encodes CATTGQGATGELFF.

The genes are TRBV19 and TRBJ2-3; a weak D match, TRBD2 (5 bases). V was pared by 6 bases and J by 0 bases, with 10 bases between. This CDR3 region has 14 residues. CDR1 LNHDA and CDR2 SQIVND come from the germline V gene (reference sequence). The CDR3 region has the DNA TGTGCCAGTAGGAGCGGCGTTAGCACAGATACGCAGTATTTT. Its translation: CASRSGVSTDTQYF.

This clone was found once. The chain uses TRBV6-5 and TRBJ2-7; D might be TRBD1 (6 bases). The CDR3 has 14 amino acids. V lost 5 bases and J lost 5, with 16 bases in between. Germline values: CDR1 MNHEY, CDR2 SVGAGI. The DNA of the CDR3 is TGTGCCAGCAGTGTGCACAGGGAGTCCCACGAGCAGTACTTC. It yields the protein CASSVHRESHEQYF.

V and J are TRBV7-2 and TRBJ2-2; 8 bases agree with TRBD2. The CDR3 sequence is 17 residues long. J gave up 1 base and V 8 bases, and 12 bases lay outside the gene matches. Per the germline V gene, CDR1 is SGHTA and CDR2 is FQGNSA. CDR3 residues: CASVLYSGGLNTGELFF. In DNA form, the CDR3 reads TGTGCCAGCGTGCTTTACAGCGGGGGCCTGAACACCGGGGAGCTGTTTTTT.

This sequence joins TRBV6-4 and TRBJ1-2; D possibly corresponds to TRBD1 (6 bases). The germline gives CDR1 MRHNA, CDR2 SNTAGT. V lost 6 bases and J 2 bases, leaving 13 bases between the germline ends. The CDR3 spans 14 residues. CDR3 DNA: TGTGCCAGCAGCCGAGACAGGATAAACTATGGCTACACCTTC. As protein: CASSRDRINYGYTF.

This chain connects TRBV15 to TRBJ2-5; 7 positions match TRBD2. The V gene end was trimmed by 5 bases and the J gene end by 1 base; junction bases not matched to a gene: 10. CDR1 is LNHNV and CDR2 is YYDKDF in the germline V gene (reference sequence). The CDR3 covers 16 residues. The CDR3 loop is CATSGGPAGSQETQYF. CDR3 DNA: TGTGCCACCAGCGGAGGGCCAGCGGGGAGCCAAGAGACCCAGTACTTC.

V usage is TRBV9 and J usage is TRBJ1-6, with D perhaps TRBD1 (6 bases). Germline CDR1 and CDR2: SGDLS and YYNGEE. This CDR3 region has 15 residues. Trimming removed 0 bases at V and 9 bases at J, with 13 bases between. Here the CDR3 reads CASSVAGQFFSPLHF. CDR3 bases: TGTGCCAGCAGCGTAGCTGGACAGTTTTTTTCACCCCTCCACTTT. The entire variable domain, with the rest obtained from reference TRBV9 and TRBJ1-6, is as follows: DSGVTQTPKHLITATGQRVTLRCSPRSGDLSVYWYQQSLDQGLQFLIQYYNGEERAKGNILERFSAQQFPDLHSELNLSSLELGDSALYFCASSVAGQFFSPLHFGNGTRLTVT.

The chain is built from TRBV5-1 and TRBJ1-1, with unresolved D. Looked up from germline, CDR1 is SGHRS and CDR2 is YFSETQ. This CDR3 region has 13 residues. V gave up 1 base and J gave up 1 base, with 5 bases separating them. CDR3 DNA: TGCGCCAGCAGCTTGAACAGGAACACTGAAGCTTTCTTT. Encoded protein: CASSLNRNTEAFF.

The rearrangement uses TRBV5-1 and TRBJ2-5; the D gene is possibly TRBD1 (6 bases). Per germline, CDR1 SGHRS and CDR2 YFSETQ. This CDR3 is 15 amino acids long. The ends were cut back, 2 bases at V and 1 base at J, with 12 bases in the middle. The CDR3, as DNA: TGCGCCAGCAGCTTTCTAACAGGGAGCCAAGAGACCCAGTACTTC. Its translation: CASSFLTGSQETQYF.

The chain has TRBV28 and TRBJ1-1; no definite D call. Germline assignment: CDR1 MDHEN and CDR2 SYDVKM. V was trimmed by 3 bases and J by 5 bases, leaving 10 bases between them. This CDR3 comprises 13 residues. This CDR3 reads CASSLEGWTEAFF. The CDR3 DNA reads as TGTGCCAGCAGTTTGGAGGGATGGACTGAAGCTTTCTTT.

The V gene is TRBV7-8, the J gene TRBJ2-1, with a tentative D call TRBD2 (6 bases). CDR1 is SGHVS and CDR2 is FQNEAQ in the germline V gene. Trimming removed 5 bases at V and 4 bases at J, with 15 bases between. The CDR3 loop spans 15 amino acids. Here the CDR3 reads CASSRREVTYNEQFF. In DNA form, the CDR3 reads TGTGCCAGCAGCCGGAGGGAGGTGACATACAATGAGCAGTTCTTC.

The chain carries TRBV4-1 and TRBJ1-2, with 8 bases matching TRBD1. Germline V gene lookup returns CDR1 MGHRA and CDR2 YSYEKL. The CDR3 totals 16 residues. The junction had 8 bases not matched to a gene; V was cut back by 3 bases and J by 2 bases. The CDR3 is CASSHARGLMNYGYTF. CDR3 DNA: TGCGCCAGCAGCCACGCCAGGGGGCTAATGAACTATGGCTACACCTTC.

The chain has TRBV4-1 and TRBJ2-5, with D maybe TRBD1 (5 bases). The CDR3 is 16 amino acids. Per the germline V gene, CDR1 is MGHRA and CDR2 is YSYEKL. V dropped 2 bases and J dropped 9 bases, with 22 bases sitting between them. The CDR3, as DNA: TGCGCCAGCAGCCAATTTGGGCAGACAGTTCCTGGTCCCCAGTACTTC. Translation: CASSQFGQTVPGPQYF.

This clone was recorded a few times. This rearrangement joins TRBV9 to TRBJ2-5; possible D gene TRBD1, 5 bases. V was shortened by 0 bases and J by 2 bases, with 8 bases between the two germline ends. The CDR3 loop spans 14 amino acids. CDR1 is SGDLS, CDR2 YYNGEE, per germline. In DNA, the CDR3 is TGTGCCAGCAGCGTAGGCAGGGCTCAAGAGACCCAGTACTTC. Protein sequence: CASSVGRAQETQYF.

The rearrangement joins TRBV27 to TRBJ2-1, with D possibly TRBD2 on 7 matching bases. Trimming took off 2 bases at V and 4 bases at J, with 15 bases between the two ends. The CDR3 length is 16 residues. Germline CDR1 reads MNHEY; CDR2 reads SMNVEV (reference sequence). CDR3 amino acids: CASSLNRGALYNEQFF. CDR3 bases: TGTGCCAGCAGTTTAAACCGGGGGGCGTTGTACAATGAGCAGTTCTTC.

The chain uses TRBV5-1 and TRBJ2-1; the match to TRBD1 covers 8 bases. Trimming at V came to 0 bases and at J to 3 bases, leaving 2 bases not matched to a gene. The CDR3 spans 15 residues. Germline-derived CDR1 and CDR2 are SGHRS and YFSETQ. This CDR3 is CASSLEDRVYNEQFF. The CDR3 bases are TGCGCCAGCAGCTTGGAGGACAGGGTCTACAATGAGCAGTTCTTC.